A single sample gave rise to the 29 T cell receptor beta chains below, sequenced in a study of CD4+ T cells in melanoma. Here immunoSEQ multiplex PCR was the method, and the copy in TCRdb shows in-frame clones only, minus some. Of 20,000 to 25,000 clones in the sample, over 75% were seen once. Source material: cells from a culture (not recorded whether cultured in vitro). The receptors here all came from a human donor with melanoma.

The chain has TRBV6-1 and TRBJ2-3; no reliable D call. The V and J ends lost 1 base and 0 bases respectively, with 11 bases between them. Germline V CDR1 and CDR2: MNHNS, SASEGT. CDR3 length equals 16 residues. The CDR3 loop reads CASSEGNPTSTDTQYF. CDR3 coding DNA: TGTGCCAGCAGTGAAGGAAATCCGACAAGCACAGATACGCAGTATTTT.

The chain carries TRBV7-9 and TRBJ2-3; no reliable D call. This CDR3 has 12 amino acids. With 4 bases removed from V and 4 bases from J, the gap between germline ends came to 6 bases. Germline V lookup: CDR1 SEHNR, CDR2 FQNEAQ (reference sequence). CDR3 sequence reads: CASSSSPDTQYF. The CDR3 nucleotides read TGTGCCAGCAGCTCGTCCCCAGATACGCAGTATTTT.

V usage is TRBV2 and J usage is TRBJ2-1; D call uncertain. This CDR3 contains 15 residues. Germline CDR1 reads SNHLY; CDR2 reads FYNNEI. V was shortened by 7 bases and J by 8 bases, with 21 bases between the two germline ends. The CDR3 nucleotides read TGTGCCAGCATAGGCCACTACCCTCTTTCAGATGAGCAGTTCTTC. It codes for CASIGHYPLSDEQFF.

This chain links TRBV6-1 with TRBJ1-5, with D tentatively TRBD1 (5 bases). Germline assignment: CDR1 MNHNS and CDR2 SASEGT. V lost 4 bases, J lost 4 bases, and 11 bases lay in between. The CDR3 length is 14 residues. CDR3: CASSGPTVNQPQHF. CDR3 sequence (DNA): TGTGCCAGCAGTGGCCCGACAGTTAATCAGCCCCAGCATTTT.

The chain recombines TRBV7-2 with TRBJ1-2, with a tentative D call TRBD1 (6 bases). Trimming pared 5 bases from V and 2 bases from J, leaving 12 bases between. CDR3 length equals 14 residues. Germline V gene data show CDR1 as SGHTA and CDR2 as FQGNSA. The CDR3 protein is CASSEGTSNYGYTF. CDR3 nucleotides: TGTGCCAGCAGCGAGGGGACATCGAACTATGGCTACACCTTC.

For this clone: The DNA is omitted, as the CDR3 cannot be located on it reliably, and the CDR3 follows TCRdb's listing. The CDR3: CAISENLPNTGELFFPTGELFF. This chain links TRBV10-3 with TRBJ2-2; the table calls TRBD2, which could not be checked here. Germline V gene sequence: CDR1 ENHRY, CDR2 SYGVKD. The CDR3 is 22 amino acids long, termini counted.

The rearrangement uses TRBV6-5 and TRBJ1-2; D remains unclear. The V and J ends lost 4 bases and 0 bases respectively, with 12 bases between them. The CDR3 is made up of 15 amino acids. Germline loops: CDR1 MNHEY, CDR2 SVGAGI. DNA for the CDR3: TGTGCCAGCAGTTTGACGGCTGATCCTAACTATGGCTACACCTTC. Protein: CASSLTADPNYGYTF.

V and J are TRBV5-4 and TRBJ1-2, with D possibly being TRBD1 (6 bases). The germline V gene encodes CDR1 SGHNT and CDR2 YYREEE (reference sequence). The germline V and J ends were trimmed by 2 bases and 8 bases, with 10 bases remaining between them. The CDR3 loop spans 12 amino acids. CDR3 loop: CASSFRGGGYTF. CDR3 in DNA: TGTGCCAGCAGCTTCAGGGGTGGAGGCTACACCTTC.

The chain carries TRBV15 and TRBJ2-2; 10 nucleotides line up with TRBD2. Trimming took 5 bases from V and 7 from J; bases not matched to a gene: 19. The CDR3 has 19 residues. The germline V gene has CDR1 LNHNV and CDR2 YYDKDF (reference sequence). The CDR3 sequence is CATSPLPSPAGGPHGELFF. The CDR3 nucleotides are TGTGCCACCAGCCCGCTTCCATCGCCAGCGGGGGGGCCGCACGGGGAGCTGTTTTTT.

This chain joins TRBV19 and TRBJ2-7; D not resolved. V lost 3 bases and J 7 bases, leaving 13 bases between the germline ends. Germline lookup yields CDR1 LNHDA and CDR2 SQIVND (reference sequence). The CDR3 runs to 13 residues. The CDR3 is CASSIYGQGEQYF. In nucleotides, the CDR3 is TGTGCCAGTAGTATTTACGGTCAAGGGGAGCAGTACTTC. Filled out from reference TRBV19 and TRBJ2-7, the complete variable domain reads DGGITQSPKYLFRKEGQNVTLSCEQNLNHDAMYWYRQDPGQGLRLIYYSQIVNDFQKGDIAEGYSVSREKKESFPLTVTSAQKNPTAFYLCASSIYGQGEQYFGPGTRLTVT.

The chain links TRBV6-1 to TRBJ1-5; D is undetermined. The CDR3 extends over 13 amino acids. Trimming removed 6 bases at V and 4 bases at J, with 10 bases between. The germline CDR1 and CDR2 sequences are MNHNS and SASEGT. CDR3 sequence reads: CASSGEVNQPQHF. CDR3 coding DNA: TGTGCCAGCAGCGGGGAGGTGAATCAGCCCCAGCATTTT.

The V call is TRBV30, the J call TRBJ1-4; unclear D gene. This CDR3 comprises 14 residues. Germline assignment: CDR1 GTSNPN and CDR2 SVGIG (reference sequence). The V and J ends lost 3 bases and 8 bases respectively, with 16 bases between them. CDR3 protein: CAWRTPGGGEKLFF. CDR3 coding DNA: TGTGCCTGGAGGACCCCAGGTGGAGGAGAAAAACTGTTTTTT.

The chain carries TRBV7-8 and TRBJ1-2; D call uncertain. The CDR3 has 18 residues. CDR1 SGHVS and CDR2 FQNEAQ come from the germline V gene. V lost 2 bases and J 7 bases, leaving 26 bases between the germline ends. The CDR3 loop reads CASSLFGQVRREGSGYTF. Here the CDR3 DNA reads TGTGCCAGCAGCTTATTCGGCCAGGTCAGGCGCGAGGGATCTGGCTACACCTTC.

The chain joins TRBV5-5 to TRBJ2-7; D remains ambiguous. The V end was cut by 1 base, the J end by 2 bases, with 10 bases between. The CDR3 is 14 residues long. Germline values: CDR1 SGHKS, CDR2 YYEKEE (reference sequence). The CDR3 bases are TGTGCCAGCAGCTTGAACTTAGGGACCTACGAGCAGTACTTC. Its translation is CASSLNLGTYEQYF.

V is TRBV5-6 and J is TRBJ2-3, with TRBD1 matching 7 bases. The V gene's germline CDR1 is SGHDT and CDR2 YYEEEE. CDR3 length: 13 residues. The J segment lost 7 bases and the V segment lost 4 bases, leaving 6 bases of the junction unmatched. The CDR3 DNA sequence: TGTGCCAGCAGCCTCACAGGGGTCAATACGCAGTATTTT. Encoded protein: CASSLTGVNTQYF.

The V call is TRBV7-2, the J call TRBJ2-7; D is possibly TRBD1 (5 bases). V dropped 6 bases and J dropped 1 base, with 25 bases sitting between them. This CDR3 contains 18 residues. From germline, CDR1 is SGHTA and CDR2 FQGNSA. In DNA, the CDR3 is TGTGCCAGCAGATCCCTTGGGCTAGGCAGGGCCTCTTCCTACGAGCAGTACTTC. This codes for CASRSLGLGRASSYEQYF.

This rearrangement joins TRBV6-5 to TRBJ2-1; the D call may be TRBD1 or TRBD2 (5 bases each). Germline V gives CDR1 MNHEY, CDR2 SVGAGI. The CDR3 consists of 14 residues. Between the trimmed V and J ends, which lost 7 bases and 2 bases, there was a span of 12 bases. In DNA, the CDR3 is TGTGCCAGCAAGCCGAGGGGCACCTACAATGAGCAGTTCTTC. Translated, it gives CASKPRGTYNEQFF.

This chain joins TRBV11-2 and TRBJ2-1; D could derive from TRBD1 or TRBD2 (6 bases each). Trimming pared 1 base from V and 4 bases from J, leaving 20 bases between. Germline-derived CDR1 and CDR2 are SGHAT and FQNNGV. The CDR3 is made up of 18 amino acids. The CDR3 nucleotides are TGTGCCAGCAGCTTAGGGGACTGGGGCAGGGGACATTACAATGAGCAGTTCTTC. Translated: CASSLGDWGRGHYNEQFF.

The chain uses TRBV18 and TRBJ1-2; 8 bases line up with TRBD1. Germline CDR1 and CDR2: KGHSH and LQKENI. V gave up 3 bases and J gave up 5 bases; unmatched junction bases: 2. The CDR3 loop spans 13 amino acids. In DNA form, the CDR3 reads TGTGCCAGCTCACCGGGACAGGATTATGGCTACACCTTC. Translating gives CASSPGQDYGYTF.

V and J are TRBV6-1 and TRBJ2-7; D might be TRBD1 (5 bases). Germline V gives CDR1 MNHNS, CDR2 SASEGT. V shed 6 bases and J shed 4 bases, with 16 bases lying between them. The CDR3 contains 14 residues. In DNA, the CDR3 is TGTGCCAGCAGGCAGGGTGGGGTTTGGTACGAGCAGTACTTC. This gives the protein CASRQGGVWYEQYF.

This clone showed up just once. This rearrangement joins TRBV4-1 to TRBJ1-5; no firm D call. This CDR3 has 14 residues. V lost 1 base to trimming and J lost 9 bases, with 13 bases between them. CDR1 and CDR2 (germline): MGHRA, YSYEKL. The CDR3 sequence is CASSQGSRDRPQHF. CDR3 DNA: TGCGCCAGCAGCCAAGGATCGCGAGATCGGCCCCAGCATTTT.

The gene calls are TRBV6-1 and TRBJ1-3; D is uncertain. The CDR3 is 12 residues long. V was trimmed by 8 bases and J by 0 bases, leaving 5 bases between them. CDR1 and CDR2 from the germline V gene are MNHNS and SASEGT. The CDR3 nucleotides read TGTGCCAGCCACAGCTCTGGAAACACCATATATTTT. Its protein is CASHSSGNTIYF.

V and J are TRBV5-1 and TRBJ2-3; a weak D match, TRBD2 (7 bases). Trimming cost V 4 bases and J 4 bases, with 19 bases left between them. The germline V gene has CDR1 SGHRS and CDR2 YFSETQ. CDR3 length: 16 amino acids. CDR3 sequence (DNA): TGCGCCAGCAGCACAGTTCGGGGGGCGGGGGCAGATACGCAGTATTTT. Its protein is CASSTVRGAGADTQYF.

The chain combines TRBV19 with TRBJ1-1, with D perhaps matching TRBD1 (5 bases). Germline CDR1 reads LNHDA; CDR2 reads SQIVND (reference sequence). V shed 6 bases and J shed 9 bases, with 17 bases lying between them. The CDR3 has 13 amino acids. The CDR3 loop reads CASRSIGAGQAFF. The CDR3 DNA is TGTGCCAGTAGAAGTATAGGGGCGGGGCAAGCTTTCTTT.

The chain's CDR3 is CASSYRGGLPYEQYF. The CDR3, as DNA: TGCGCCAGCAGCTACCGCGGGGGCCTTCCCTACGAGCAGTACTTC. The chain links TRBV5-1 to TRBJ2-7; perhaps TRBD2 as D (7 bases). The CDR3 runs 15 residues. V was clipped by 3 bases and J by 2 bases, with 15 bases between them. Germline CDR1 and CDR2: SGHRS and YFSETQ.

The V call is TRBV5-1, the J call TRBJ2-2, with D hard to call. Trimming removed 4 bases at V and 1 base at J, with 5 bases between. The germline V gene has CDR1 SGHRS and CDR2 YFSETQ. There are 13 residues in the CDR3. The chain's CDR3 is CASSPQNTGELFF. CDR3 DNA: TGCGCCAGCAGCCCCCAGAACACCGGGGAGCTGTTTTTT.

Here the CDR3 DNA reads TGCGCCAGCAGTGGGAGCGGGGGGGCCAAGAATGAGCAGTTCTTC. Its translation is CASSGSGGAKNEQFF. The gene calls are TRBV10-2 and TRBJ2-1; 10 nucleotides align to TRBD2. The V gene end was trimmed by 4 bases and the J gene end by 7 bases; junction bases not matched to a gene: 7. Per the germline V gene, CDR1 is WSHSY and CDR2 is SAAADI. The CDR3 runs 15 residues.

The V gene is TRBV6-6, the J gene TRBJ2-2, with D perhaps TRBD2 (6 bases). This CDR3 spans 12 amino acids. Trimming left V 5 bases short and J 9 bases short, with 10 bases between. CDR1 MNHNY and CDR2 SVGAGI come from the germline V gene (reference sequence). The CDR3 loop is CASSPGDRELFF. The CDR3 coding sequence is TGTGCCAGCAGTCCGGGGGACCGGGAGCTGTTTTTT.

V is TRBV12-5 and J is TRBJ2-1; either TRBD1 or TRBD2 may fit D (5 bases each). This CDR3 contains 17 residues. Germline CDR1 and CDR2: LGHNT and FRNRAP. V was clipped by 5 bases and J by 10 bases, with 27 bases between them. The CDR3 sequence: CASGRSLPGTEVGEQFF. As DNA, the CDR3 is TGTGCTAGTGGTCGTAGTCTCCCCGGGACCGAGGTTGGGGAGCAGTTCTTC.